This record covers a single T cell receptor beta chain. This specimen comes from a study of response to subunit inactivated influenza vaccine. TCRdb processed the RT-PCR reads anew with MiXCR; each CDR3 protein has one entry. The sample consists of about 540,000 distinct CDR3 sequences, approximately 24% of them appearing once. Trimming pared 1 base from V and 0 bases from J, leaving 9 bases between. Germline-derived CDR1 and CDR2 are SGHDN and FVKESK. The CDR3 is 15 residues long. The same data also went into a second study, on T cells expressing NK-cell markers. That investigation notes: A 5'RACE template switching approach incorporating UMIs was used to make TCR beta cDNA. Sorted CD3+CD56-NKG2C+, CD3+CD56+NKG2C+ and CD3+CD56+NKG2C- T cells supplied the TCR beta repertoires. Seven HCMV-seropositive donors and one seronegative donor made up the eight sequenced donors.

J is TRBJ2-5 and V is TRBV14; a weak D match, TRBD2 (5 bases). This specimen consisted of CD4+ T cells sorted from PBMCs, obtained about 11 days after vaccination. This TCR came from a man in his forties or fifties who received an inactivated influenza vaccine. The CDR3 loop is CASSQGSVYQETQYF. CDR3 DNA sequence: TGTGCCAGCAGCCAAGGTAGCGTCTACCAAGAGACCCAGTACTTC.